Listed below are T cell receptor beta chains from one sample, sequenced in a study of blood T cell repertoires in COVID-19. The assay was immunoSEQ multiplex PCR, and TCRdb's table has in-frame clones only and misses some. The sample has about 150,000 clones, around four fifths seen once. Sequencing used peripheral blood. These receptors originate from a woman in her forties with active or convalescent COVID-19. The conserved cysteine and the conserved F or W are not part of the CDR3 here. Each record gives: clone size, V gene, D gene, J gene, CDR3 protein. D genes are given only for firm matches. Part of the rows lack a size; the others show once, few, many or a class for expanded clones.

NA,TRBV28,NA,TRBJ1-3,ASRRGSSGNTIY
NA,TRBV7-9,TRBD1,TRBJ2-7,ASSLRGQVYEQY
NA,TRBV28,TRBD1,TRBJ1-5,ASSRDRLSNQPQH
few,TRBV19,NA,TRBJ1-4,ASSRPYGIGFLSLF
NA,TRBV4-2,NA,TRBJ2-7,ASSQGRDGSYEQY
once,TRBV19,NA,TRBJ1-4,ASSTPRKQATNEKLF
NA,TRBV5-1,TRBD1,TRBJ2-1,ASSLGQGIYNEQF
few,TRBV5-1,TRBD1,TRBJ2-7,ASSLEDRDTKY
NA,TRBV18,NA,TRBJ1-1,ASSPNRAGTEAF
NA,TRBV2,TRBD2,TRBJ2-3,ASSSSGISTDTQY
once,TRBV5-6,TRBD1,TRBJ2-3,ASSFRQGVTDTQY
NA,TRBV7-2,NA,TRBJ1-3,ASSLVTSSGNTIY
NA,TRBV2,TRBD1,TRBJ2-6,ASSLRAGTAMTGANVLT
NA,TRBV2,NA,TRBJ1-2,ASWGRYGYT
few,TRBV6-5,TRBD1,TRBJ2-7,ASTGQGVYEQY
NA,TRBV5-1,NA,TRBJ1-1,ASSRGGLRMSNTEAF
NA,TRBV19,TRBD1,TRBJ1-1,ASKGWTGRENTEAF
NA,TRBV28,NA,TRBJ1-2,ASSLGGQSYGYT
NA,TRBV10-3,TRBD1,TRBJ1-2,AISRDRGLNGYT
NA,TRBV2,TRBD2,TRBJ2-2,ASSSGGINTGELF
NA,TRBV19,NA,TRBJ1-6,ASSIGTASSYNSPLH
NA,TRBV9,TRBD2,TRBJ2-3,ASTRDGTSGRRWDTQY
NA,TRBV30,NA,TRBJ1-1,AWGRNTEAF
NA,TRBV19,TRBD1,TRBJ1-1,ASSINRGTEAF
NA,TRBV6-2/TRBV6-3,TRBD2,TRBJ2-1,ASSSTSGRLNEQF
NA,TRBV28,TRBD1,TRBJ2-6,ASSFWTGGPSGANVLT
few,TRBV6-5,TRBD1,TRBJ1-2,ASRGQGYVYGYT
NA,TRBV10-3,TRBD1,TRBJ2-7,AISAPGQGISYEQY
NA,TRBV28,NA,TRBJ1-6,ASSLLTASLH
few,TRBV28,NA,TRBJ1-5,ASSGFTAGGNQPQH
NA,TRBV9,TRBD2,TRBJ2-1,ASSDRGGGGEQF
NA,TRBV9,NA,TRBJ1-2,ARGAAYGYT
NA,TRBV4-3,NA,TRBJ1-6,ASSQEFGQLTSYNSPLH
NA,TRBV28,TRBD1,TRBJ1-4,ASSLWGLGGQGEANEKLF
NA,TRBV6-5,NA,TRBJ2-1,ASSKGGSSYNEQF
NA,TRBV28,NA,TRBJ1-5,ASSLARVDSNQPQH
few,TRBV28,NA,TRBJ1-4,ASSLGGTGEKLF
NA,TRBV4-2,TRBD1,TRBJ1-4,ASSPDGTAARGLDEKLF
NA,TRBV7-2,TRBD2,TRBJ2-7,ASSFGGGSYEQY
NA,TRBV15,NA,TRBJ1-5,ATSRQFSNQPQH
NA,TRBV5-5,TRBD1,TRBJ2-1,ASSLGQGYEQF
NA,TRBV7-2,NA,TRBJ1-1,ASSFKGGTEAF
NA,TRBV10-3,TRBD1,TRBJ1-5,AISEQQGGQPQH
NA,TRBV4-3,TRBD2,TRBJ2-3,ASSAGTSGLTDTQY
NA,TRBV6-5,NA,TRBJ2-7,ASSYSRGVHEQY
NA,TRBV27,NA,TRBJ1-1,ASSLSTGGNTEAF
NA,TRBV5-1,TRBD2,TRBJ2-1,ASSLGLVAYNEQF